This T cell receptor (beta chain) was sequenced for a study of CD8 T cells in Susac syndrome. Reverse transcription used about 0.45 to 1 ug RNA and random hexamers. Multiplex PCR with immunoSEQ amplified the TCR beta CDR3 across 54 Vbeta and 13 Jbeta. TCRdb re-derived calls from the immunoSEQ multiplex PCR reads in MiXCR, one entry per CDR3 protein. Here the sample spans 65,000 to 95,000 distinct CDR3 sequences, 94% being singletons. Study-level findings and limits: Susac-specific public clones found in total CD8+ repertoires numbered some 17, and those in CD8+ TEMRA repertoires numbered several.

CD8+ and CD4+ T cells circulating in blood were sequenced for TCR beta. In contrast to the negatively isolated CD8+ and CD4+ T cells, TEMRA cells were FACS-enriched. Note on this clonotype: Its specificity is not known.

Germline CDR1 is DFQATT and CDR2 is SNEGSKA (reference sequence). Trimming at V came to 0 bases and at J to 1 base, leaving 6 bases not matched to a gene. The CDR3 has 17 residues. What was sequenced was CD8+ T cells from PBMCs. This clonotype was obtained from a human donor with Susac syndrome. The chain employs TRBV20-1 and TRBJ2-1; 10 nucleotides align to TRBD2. As DNA, the CDR3 is TGCAGTGCTAGAGATGGGACTAGCGTGGATTCCTACAATGAGCAGTTCTTC. This translates into CSARDGTSVDSYNEQFF.